The 25 T cell receptor beta chains in this list originate from one sample, sequenced in a study of post-analysis software for immune sequencing data. Incorporated into the TCR beta cDNA libraries were unique molecular identifiers, which served to reduce PCR and sequencing biases. Each CDR3 protein gets one entry after TCRdb re-called the PCR reads with MiXCR. The sample shows approximately 360,000 distinct CDR3 sequences, around a third of them seen only once. Study outcomes and limitations: Elevated frequency relative to controls characterized several TRBV segments in patients, TRBV5-6, TRBV5-1 and TRBV20-1 among them.

For these receptors, no antigen is known. Sequenced material: blood. These TCRs come from a girl between 5 and 17 years old with multiple sclerosis.

A few counts support this clonotype. The chain employs TRBV7-9 and TRBJ2-5, with 9 nucleotides matching TRBD2. Germline V gene data show CDR1 as SEHNR and CDR2 as FQNEAQ (reference sequence). The CDR3 sequence is 17 residues long. J was trimmed by 5 bases and V by 1 base; bases with no gene match: 11. CDR3 in DNA: TGTGCCAGCAGCTTAGGGGGACTAGCAACCCCTCGGGAGACCCAGTACTTC. Protein product: CASSLGGLATPRETQYF.

This chain uses TRBV6-5 with TRBJ1-5; a weak D match, TRBD1 (5 bases). The CDR3 runs 14 residues. Germline CDR1 reads MNHEY; CDR2 reads SVGAGI. The V and J ends lost 4 bases and 7 bases respectively, with 14 bases between them. CDR3 nucleotides: TGTGCCAGCAGTTTACACGACAGTGACCAGCCCCAGCATTTT. This codes for CASSLHDSDQPQHF.

This clonotype turned up a few times. The chain recombines TRBV6-5 with TRBJ2-4, with D uncertain. The DNA matches TRBJ2-7 better at its end, which makes the J call doubtful. CDR3 length equals 11 residues. Germline V gives CDR1 MNHEY, CDR2 SVGAGI. The CDR3 reads CASSYQYEQYF. CDR3 sequence (DNA): TGTGCCAGCAGTTACCAATACGAGCAGTACTTC.

This clonotype was seen a single time. The V call is TRBV10-3, the J call TRBJ1-5; D is perhaps TRBD1 (5 bases). V lost 5 bases and J 1 base, leaving 12 bases between the germline ends. The V gene's germline CDR1 is ENHRY and CDR2 SYGVKD. The CDR3 runs to 15 residues. CDR3 residues: CAISPSGESNQPQHF. CDR3 nucleotide sequence: TGTGCCATCAGTCCCTCGGGGGAGAGCAATCAGCCCCAGCATTTT.

This clonotype was found a few times. This sequence joins TRBV25-1 and TRBJ1-2, with D possibly being TRBD1 (6 bases). Per germline, CDR1 MGHDK and CDR2 SYGVNS. Trimming took 3 bases from V and 6 from J, leaving 14 bases between them. The CDR3 consists of 14 residues. CDR3 sequence (DNA): TGTGCCAGCAGTGACTCGGGGGCCGGGCATGGCTACACCTTC. The encoded protein is CASSDSGAGHGYTF.

In this sample, this clonotype turned up a few times. The chain has TRBV6-6 and TRBJ1-2, with 7 bases lining up with TRBD1. The ends lost 6 bases at V and 0 bases at J; junction bases unmatched: 4. Per the germline V gene, CDR1 is MNHNY and CDR2 is SVGAGI (reference sequence). The CDR3 has 14 amino acids. Here the CDR3 reads CASRRDSSNYGYTF. The CDR3 DNA reads TGTGCCAGCAGGAGGGACAGTTCTAACTATGGCTACACCTTC.

This clonotype showed up just a few times. The chain couples TRBV7-9 to TRBJ2-3; the match to TRBD1 covers 9 bases. Germline V gene sequence: CDR1 SEHNR, CDR2 FQNEAQ (reference sequence). After removal of 5 bases from V and 4 bases from J, the junction contained 4 bases not matched to a gene. This CDR3 is built from 14 residues. The CDR3 DNA sequence: TGTGCCAGCAGCCCAACAGGGGGCGCAGATACGCAGTATTTT. Translation gives CASSPTGGADTQYF.

This clonotype was picked up many times. V usage is TRBV15 and J usage is TRBJ2-1; D not certain. Germline assignment: CDR1 LNHNV and CDR2 YYDKDF (reference sequence). Trimming cost V 1 base and J 7 bases, with 11 bases left between them. The CDR3 is 14 residues long. CDR3 sequence: CATSRGSRGNEQFF. The CDR3 nucleotides are TGTGCCACCAGCAGAGGTTCCCGAGGAAATGAGCAGTTCTTC.

This clonotype was seen a few times. This rearrangement joins TRBV18 to TRBJ2-5; D unresolved. The CDR3 covers 16 residues. Trimming pared 4 bases from V and 3 bases from J, leaving 18 bases between. CDR1 is KGHSH and CDR2 is LQKENI in the germline V gene. CDR3 in amino acids: CASSLTQGPGEETQYF. Written as DNA, the CDR3 is TGTGCCAGCTCACTAACTCAAGGACCGGGCGAAGAGACCCAGTACTTC.

This clonotype was counted only a few times. The rearrangement joins TRBV7-9 to TRBJ2-7; D tentatively reads TRBD1 or TRBD2 (5 bases each). Deletions cut 2 bases from V and 1 base from J, with 12 bases between. CDR1 is SEHNR and CDR2 is FQNEAQ in the germline V gene (reference sequence). CDR3 length: 15 amino acids. For the CDR3, the DNA is TGTGCCAGCAGCTTATTCTGGTGGGGGTCCTACGAGCAGTACTTC. Translating it yields CASSLFWWGSYEQYF.

A few counts support this clonotype. The chain recombines TRBV3-1 with TRBJ2-5; weak D call: TRBD2 (5 bases). V lost 1 base, J lost 7 bases, and 19 bases lay in between. CDR3 length: 16 amino acids. Per germline, CDR1 LGHDT and CDR2 YNNKEL (reference sequence). The CDR3 sequence is CASSQGGSGTRRTQYF. CDR3 bases: TGTGCCAGCAGCCAAGGGGGAAGCGGAACAAGAAGGACCCAGTACTTC.

This rearrangement joins TRBV3-1 to TRBJ1-5; the D is unclear. The CDR3 is made up of 14 amino acids. Trimming took 5 bases from V and 4 from J, leaving 12 bases between them. CDR1 and CDR2 (germline): LGHDT, YNNKEL (reference sequence). The CDR3 region has the DNA TGTGCCAGCAGCTCCGGAGGAGAAAATCAGCCCCAGCATTTT. It specifies CASSSGGENQPQHF.

The gene calls are TRBV2 and TRBJ2-7; D gene unclear. Germline CDR1 SNHLY, CDR2 FYNNEI. The CDR3 extends over 15 amino acids. Trimming shortened V by 5 bases and J by 1 base, and 15 bases separated the two germline ends. CDR3 loop: CASSTGLRNSYEQYF. The DNA of the CDR3 is TGTGCCAGCAGTACCGGGTTACGGAATTCCTACGAGCAGTACTTC.

Details on this clonotype: The CDR3 does not end in the conserved phenylalanine or tryptophan, so this is likely a read error. The chain employs TRBV29-1 and TRBJ2-5; D remains ambiguous. Germline V lookup: CDR1 SQVTM, CDR2 ANQGSEA. V was shortened by 2 bases and J by 1 base, with 8 bases between the two germline ends. The CDR3 runs to 13 residues. The CDR3 sequence is CSVESRLQETQYC. In nucleotides, the CDR3 is TGCAGCGTTGAATCTCGCCTCCAAGAGACCCAGTACTGC.

The J gene is TRBJ2-5, the V gene TRBV2, with unresolved D. Trimming cost V 0 bases and J 4 bases, with 12 bases left between them. Germline values: CDR1 SNHLY, CDR2 FYNNEI. This CDR3 contains 15 residues. The CDR3 coding sequence is TGTGCCAGCAGTGAAGCCCCCGAGAGATCAGAGACCCAGTACTTC. It translates to CASSEAPERSETQYF.

V is TRBV6-2 or TRBV6-3 and J is TRBJ1-2; TRBD1 aligns across 11 bases. J was trimmed by 3 bases and V by 4 bases; bases with no gene match: 10. Germline CDR1 reads MNHEY; CDR2 reads SVGEGT. This CDR3 is built from 17 residues. This chain's CDR3 is CASSWGQGVTLDYGYTF. The CDR3 nucleotides are TGTGCCAGCAGTTGGGGACAGGGGGTCACCTTGGACTATGGCTACACCTTC.

This chain connects TRBV20-1 to TRBJ1-1; D might be TRBD1 (6 bases). The V gene's germline CDR1 is DFQATT and CDR2 SNEGSKA (reference sequence). Trimming cost V 3 bases and J 4 bases, with 12 bases left between them. The CDR3 is made up of 13 amino acids. The CDR3: CSASRGRVTEAFF. CDR3 bases: TGCAGTGCTAGCCGGGGGCGGGTCACTGAAGCTTTCTTT.

The table lists this clonotype with a few counts. The genes are TRBV5-1 and TRBJ1-1; D is undetermined. V was cut by 1 base and J by 4 bases, with 14 bases left in between. Germline loops: CDR1 SGHRS, CDR2 YFSETQ. This CDR3 is built from 15 residues. The CDR3 here is CASSLWVPESTEAFF. The CDR3 nucleotides are TGCGCCAGCAGCTTGTGGGTGCCCGAGAGCACTGAAGCTTTCTTT.

The genes are TRBV7-2 and TRBJ2-7; 8 bases are shared with TRBD2. The CDR3 consists of 15 residues. Looked up from germline, CDR1 is SGHTA and CDR2 is FQGNSA. J gave up 10 bases and V 5 bases, and 16 bases lay outside the gene matches. The CDR3 protein is CASSLLERGFGDQYF. The CDR3 DNA reads TGTGCCAGCAGCCTCCTTGAGCGGGGGTTCGGGGACCAGTACTTC.

This clonotype has a handful of counts. The V gene is TRBV7-2, the J gene TRBJ1-2, with TRBD1 as a possible D gene (5 bases). In germline, CDR1 is SGHTA, CDR2 FQGNSA. The V gene lost 1 base and the J gene lost 6 bases, with 9 bases spanning the gap. CDR3 size: 13 residues. The CDR3 DNA follows: TGTGCCAGCAGCTTAGTAAGGGGAGATGGCTACACCTTC. This gives the protein CASSLVRGDGYTF.

As for this clonotype: One end of the junction does not line up with germline, which may come from a read error. The genes are TRBV4-1 and TRBJ1-2; 7 nucleotides line up with TRBD1. The length of the CDR3 is 17 residues. Looked up from germline, CDR1 is MGHRA and CDR2 is YSYEKL. CDR3 sequence reads: CASGQGKPGQLNYAYTF. The CDR3 DNA reads as TGCGCCAGCGGCCAAGGAAAACCGGGACAGCTTAACTATGCCTACACCTTC.

J is TRBJ2-5 and V is TRBV28, with D perhaps being TRBD1 or TRBD2 (5 bases each). CDR1 MDHEN and CDR2 SYDVKM come from the germline V gene. Trimming took off 5 bases at V and 6 bases at J, with 22 bases between the two ends. The CDR3 consists of 16 residues. The CDR3 DNA is TGTGCCAGCAGTCCATCCGGGGCACGGGCAGGAAAGACCCAGTACTTC. This gives the protein CASSPSGARAGKTQYF.

A few counts support this clonotype. The chain couples TRBV29-1 to TRBJ2-1; 12 nucleotides align to TRBD2. J gave up 9 bases and V 2 bases, and 8 bases lay outside the gene matches. The CDR3 runs 15 residues. CDR1 and CDR2 (germline): SQVTM, ANQGSEA. This CDR3 reads CSVEKSSGGAREQFF. CDR3 DNA: TGCAGCGTTGAAAAGTCTAGCGGGGGGGCCCGTGAGCAGTTCTTC.

This clonotype was observed many times. The V and J genes are TRBV7-3 and TRBJ2-7; the D gene is possibly TRBD1 (5 bases). Trimming cost V 0 bases and J 0 bases, with 12 bases left between them. The CDR3 totals 16 residues. CDR1 SGHTA and CDR2 FQGTGA come from the germline V gene. The chain's CDR3 is CASSLTGQPSSYEQYF. CDR3 bases: TGTGCCAGCAGCTTAACGGGGCAGCCGAGCTCCTACGAGCAGTACTTC.

This rearrangement joins TRBV5-1 to TRBJ2-5, with unresolved D. The germline V gene has CDR1 SGHRS and CDR2 YFSETQ. The V end lost 4 bases, the J end lost 9 bases, and 16 bases lay between the germline ends. The length of the CDR3 is 13 residues. The CDR3 DNA follows: TGCGCCAGCAGCATAGACGGAGCTGGGGCCCAGTACTTC. Its translation is CASSIDGAGAQYF. The full variable domain, with the rest looked up from reference TRBV5-1 and TRBJ2-5, is KAGVTQTPRYLIKTRGQQVTLSCSPISGHRSVSWYQQTPGQGLQFLFEYFSETQRNKGNFPGRFSGRQFSNSRSEMNVSTLELGDSALYLCASSIDGAGAQYFGPGTRLLVL.